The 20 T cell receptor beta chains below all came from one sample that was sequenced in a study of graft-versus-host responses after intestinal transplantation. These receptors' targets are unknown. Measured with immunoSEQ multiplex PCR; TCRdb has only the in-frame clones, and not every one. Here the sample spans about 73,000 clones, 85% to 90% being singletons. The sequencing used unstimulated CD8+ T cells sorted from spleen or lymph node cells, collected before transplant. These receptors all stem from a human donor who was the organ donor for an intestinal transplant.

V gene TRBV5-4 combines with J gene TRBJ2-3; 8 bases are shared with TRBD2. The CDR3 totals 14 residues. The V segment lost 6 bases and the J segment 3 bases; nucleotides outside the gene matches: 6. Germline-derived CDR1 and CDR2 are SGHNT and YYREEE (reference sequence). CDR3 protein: CASNQRGLTDTQYF. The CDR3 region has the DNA TGTGCCAGCAATCAGCGGGGGTTAACAGATACGCAGTATTTT.

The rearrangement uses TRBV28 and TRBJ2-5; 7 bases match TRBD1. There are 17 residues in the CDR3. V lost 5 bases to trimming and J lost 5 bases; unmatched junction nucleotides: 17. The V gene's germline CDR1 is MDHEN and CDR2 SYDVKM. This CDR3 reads CASSGSFWDSAVETQYF. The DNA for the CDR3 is TGTGCCAGCAGTGGGTCCTTTTGGGACAGCGCGGTGGAGACCCAGTACTTC.

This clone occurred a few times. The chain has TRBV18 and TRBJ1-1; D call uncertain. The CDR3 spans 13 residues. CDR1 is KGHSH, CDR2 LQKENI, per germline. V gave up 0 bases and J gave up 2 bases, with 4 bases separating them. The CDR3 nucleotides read TGTGCCAGCTCACCACCCGTTAACACTGAAGCTTTCTTT. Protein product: CASSPPVNTEAFF.

DNA for the CDR3: TGTGCCAGCAGTTACCTACAGGGGACTGAAGCTTTCTTT. Encoded protein: CASSYLQGTEAFF. J is TRBJ1-1 and V is TRBV6-5, with 7 bases identical to TRBD1. The CDR3 loop spans 13 amino acids. Germline values: CDR1 MNHEY, CDR2 SVGAGI. With V trimmed by 2 bases and J by 5 bases, 2 bases remained unmatched.

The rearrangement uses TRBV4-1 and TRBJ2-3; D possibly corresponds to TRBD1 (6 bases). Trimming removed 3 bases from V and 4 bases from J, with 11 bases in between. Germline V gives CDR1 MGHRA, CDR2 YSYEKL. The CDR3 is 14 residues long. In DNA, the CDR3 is TGCGCCAGCAGCCAGTTGGACAGCCCAGATACGCAGTATTTT. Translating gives CASSQLDSPDTQYF.

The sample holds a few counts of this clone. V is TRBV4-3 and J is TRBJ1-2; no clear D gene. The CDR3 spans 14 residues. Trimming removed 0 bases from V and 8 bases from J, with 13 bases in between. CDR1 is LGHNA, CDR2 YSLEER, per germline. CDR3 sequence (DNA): TGCGCCAGCAGCCAAGATAGATGGCGAGGGGGCTACACCTTC. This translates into CASSQDRWRGGYTF.

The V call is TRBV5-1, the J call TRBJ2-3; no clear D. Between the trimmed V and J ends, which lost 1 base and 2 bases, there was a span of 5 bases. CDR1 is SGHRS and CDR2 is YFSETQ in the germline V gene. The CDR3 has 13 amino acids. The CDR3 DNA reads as TGCGCCAGCAGCTTGACTTCCACAGATACGCAGTATTTT. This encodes CASSLTSTDTQYF.

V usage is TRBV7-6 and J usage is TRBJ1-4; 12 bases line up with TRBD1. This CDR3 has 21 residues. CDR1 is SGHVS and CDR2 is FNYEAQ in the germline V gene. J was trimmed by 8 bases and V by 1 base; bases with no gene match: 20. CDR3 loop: CASSLDLAGQGAGSRREKLFF. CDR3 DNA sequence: TGTGCCAGCAGCTTAGACCTCGCGGGACAGGGGGCCGGGTCGAGGAGGGAAAAACTGTTTTTT.

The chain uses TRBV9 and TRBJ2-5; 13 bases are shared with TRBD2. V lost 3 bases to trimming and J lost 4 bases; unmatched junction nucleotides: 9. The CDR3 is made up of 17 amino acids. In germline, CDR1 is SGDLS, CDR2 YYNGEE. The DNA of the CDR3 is TGTGCCAGCAGCGAGGGGGGGACTAGCGGGGTTGGAGAGACCCAGTACTTC. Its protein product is CASSEGGTSGVGETQYF.

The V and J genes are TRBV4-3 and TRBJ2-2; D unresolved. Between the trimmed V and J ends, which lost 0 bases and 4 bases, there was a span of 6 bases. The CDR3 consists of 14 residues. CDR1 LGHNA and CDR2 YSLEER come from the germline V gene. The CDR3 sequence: CASSQDSVTGELFF. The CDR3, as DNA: TGCGCCAGCAGCCAAGACTCGGTCACCGGGGAGCTGTTTTTT.

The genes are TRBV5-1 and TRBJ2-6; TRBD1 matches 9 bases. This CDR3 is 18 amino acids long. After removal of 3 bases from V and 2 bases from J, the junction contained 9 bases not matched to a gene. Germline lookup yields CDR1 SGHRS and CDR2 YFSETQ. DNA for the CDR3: TGCGCCAGCAGCTCCCCTGGACAGGGGATCCCTGGGGCCAACGTCCTGACTTTC. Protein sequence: CASSSPGQGIPGANVLTF.

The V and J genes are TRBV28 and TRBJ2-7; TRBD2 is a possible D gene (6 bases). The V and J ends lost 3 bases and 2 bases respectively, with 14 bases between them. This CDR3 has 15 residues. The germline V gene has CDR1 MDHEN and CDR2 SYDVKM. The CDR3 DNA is TGTGCCAGCAGTTTGCTCCGGGGGTTCACCTACGAGCAGTACGTC. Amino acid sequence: CASSLLRGFTYEQYV.

CDR3 residues: CASSLSGNSPLHF. DNA for the CDR3: TGTGCCAGCAGTTTATCCGGGAATTCACCCCTCCACTTT. This rearrangement joins TRBV27 to TRBJ1-6; D is uncertain. The V and J ends lost 0 bases and 7 bases respectively, with 4 bases between them. The CDR3 runs to 13 residues. Germline CDR1 is MNHEY and CDR2 is SMNVEV (reference sequence).

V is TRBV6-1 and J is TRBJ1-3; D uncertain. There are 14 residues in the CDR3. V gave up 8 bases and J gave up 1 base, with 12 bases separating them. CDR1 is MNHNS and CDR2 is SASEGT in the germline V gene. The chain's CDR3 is CASGLSPSGNTIYF. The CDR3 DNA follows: TGTGCCAGCGGGCTTTCACCATCTGGAAACACCATATATTTT.

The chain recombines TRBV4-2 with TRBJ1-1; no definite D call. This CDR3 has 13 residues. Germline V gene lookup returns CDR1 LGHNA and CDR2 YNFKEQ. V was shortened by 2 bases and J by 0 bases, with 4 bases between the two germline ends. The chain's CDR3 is CASSQQLNTEAFF. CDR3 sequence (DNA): TGTGCCAGCAGCCAACAGTTGAACACTGAAGCTTTCTTT.

The DNA of the CDR3 is TGTGCCAGCAGTGCGGACAGGGCGGTCACCGGGGAGCTGTTTTTT. This sequence encodes CASSADRAVTGELFF. The rearrangement joins TRBV6-1 to TRBJ2-2, with 8 nucleotides matching TRBD1. CDR1 is MNHNS and CDR2 is SASEGT in the germline V gene. Unmatched junction bases numbered 5, after V lost 4 bases and J lost 4 bases. The CDR3 has 15 amino acids.

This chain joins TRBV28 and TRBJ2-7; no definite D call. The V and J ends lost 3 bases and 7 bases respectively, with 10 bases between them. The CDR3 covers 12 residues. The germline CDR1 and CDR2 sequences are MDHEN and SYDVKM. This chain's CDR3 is CASSFAGGEQYV. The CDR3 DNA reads TGTGCCAGCAGTTTTGCTGGTGGGGAGCAGTACGTC.

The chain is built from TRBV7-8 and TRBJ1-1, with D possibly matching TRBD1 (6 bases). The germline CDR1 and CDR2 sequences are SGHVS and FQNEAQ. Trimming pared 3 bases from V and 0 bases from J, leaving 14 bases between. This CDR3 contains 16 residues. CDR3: CASSFPRDNLNTEAFF. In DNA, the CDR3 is TGTGCCAGCAGCTTCCCCCGGGACAACTTGAACACTGAAGCTTTCTTT. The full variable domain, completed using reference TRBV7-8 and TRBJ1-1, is GAGVSQSPRYKVAKRGQDVALRCDPISGHVSLFWYQQALGQGPEFLTYFQNEAQLDKSGLPSDRFFAERPEGSVSTLKIQRTQQEDSAVYLCASSFPRDNLNTEAFFGQGTRLTVV.

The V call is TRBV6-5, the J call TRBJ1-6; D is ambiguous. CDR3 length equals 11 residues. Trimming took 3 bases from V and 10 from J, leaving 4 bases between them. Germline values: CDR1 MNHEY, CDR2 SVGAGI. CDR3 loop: CASSYRSPLHF. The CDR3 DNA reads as TGTGCCAGCAGTTATAGATCACCCCTCCACTTT.

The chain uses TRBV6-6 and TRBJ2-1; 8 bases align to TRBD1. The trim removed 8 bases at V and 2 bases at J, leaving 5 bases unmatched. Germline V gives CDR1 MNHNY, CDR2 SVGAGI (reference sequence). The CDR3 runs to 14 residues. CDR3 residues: CASLTGGPYNEQFF. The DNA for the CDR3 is TGTGCCAGCCTAACAGGGGGGCCCTACAATGAGCAGTTCTTC.